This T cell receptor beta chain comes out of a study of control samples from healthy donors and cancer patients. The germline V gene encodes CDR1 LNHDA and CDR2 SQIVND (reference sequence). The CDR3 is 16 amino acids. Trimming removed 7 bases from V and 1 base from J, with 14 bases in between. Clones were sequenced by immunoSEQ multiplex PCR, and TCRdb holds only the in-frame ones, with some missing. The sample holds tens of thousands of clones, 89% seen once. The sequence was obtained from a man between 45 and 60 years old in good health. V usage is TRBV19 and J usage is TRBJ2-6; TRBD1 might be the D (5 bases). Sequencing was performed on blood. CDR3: CASTGRVWSGANVLTF. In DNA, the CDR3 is TGTGCCAGTACGGGCAGGGTTTGGTCTGGGGCCAACGTCCTGACTTTC.